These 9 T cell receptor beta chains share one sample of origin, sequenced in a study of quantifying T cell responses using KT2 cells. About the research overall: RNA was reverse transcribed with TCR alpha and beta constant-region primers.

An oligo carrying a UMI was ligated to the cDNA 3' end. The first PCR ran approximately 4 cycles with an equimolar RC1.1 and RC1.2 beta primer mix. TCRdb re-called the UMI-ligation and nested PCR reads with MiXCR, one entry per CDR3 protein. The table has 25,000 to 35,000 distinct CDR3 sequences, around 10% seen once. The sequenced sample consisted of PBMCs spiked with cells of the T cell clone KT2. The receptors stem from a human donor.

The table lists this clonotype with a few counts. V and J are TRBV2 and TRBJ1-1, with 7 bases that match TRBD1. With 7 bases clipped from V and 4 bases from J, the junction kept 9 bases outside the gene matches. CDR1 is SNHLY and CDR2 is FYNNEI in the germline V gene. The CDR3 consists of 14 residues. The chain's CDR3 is CASTEGAIITEAFF. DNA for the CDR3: TGTGCCAGCACGGAGGGGGCGATTATCACTGAAGCTTTCTTT.

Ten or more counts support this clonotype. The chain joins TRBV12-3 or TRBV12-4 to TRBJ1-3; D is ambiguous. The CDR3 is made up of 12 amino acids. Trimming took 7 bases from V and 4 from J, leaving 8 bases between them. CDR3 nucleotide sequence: TGTGCCAGCACCCTCCCCGGAAACACCATATATTTT. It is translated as CASTLPGNTIYF.

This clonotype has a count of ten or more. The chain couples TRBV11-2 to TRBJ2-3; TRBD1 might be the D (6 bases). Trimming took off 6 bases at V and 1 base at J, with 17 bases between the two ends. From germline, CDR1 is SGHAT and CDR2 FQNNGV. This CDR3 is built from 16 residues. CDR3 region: CASRGAGSRGTDTQYF. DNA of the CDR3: TGTGCCAGCAGGGGGGCGGGCTCAAGGGGCACAGATACGCAGTATTTT.

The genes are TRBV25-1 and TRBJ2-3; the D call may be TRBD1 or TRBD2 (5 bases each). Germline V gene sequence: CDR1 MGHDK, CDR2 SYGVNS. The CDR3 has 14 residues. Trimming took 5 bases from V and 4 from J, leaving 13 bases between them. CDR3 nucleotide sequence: TGTGCCAGCAGTCCCGGTTGGGGGTCAGATACGCAGTATTTT. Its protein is CASSPGWGSDTQYF. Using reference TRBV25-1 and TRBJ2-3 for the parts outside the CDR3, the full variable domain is EADIYQTPRYLVIGTGKKITLECSQTMGHDKMYWYQQDPGMELHLIHYSYGVNSTEKGDLSSESTVSRIRTEHFPLTLESARPSHTSQYLCASSPGWGSDTQYFGPGTRLTVL.

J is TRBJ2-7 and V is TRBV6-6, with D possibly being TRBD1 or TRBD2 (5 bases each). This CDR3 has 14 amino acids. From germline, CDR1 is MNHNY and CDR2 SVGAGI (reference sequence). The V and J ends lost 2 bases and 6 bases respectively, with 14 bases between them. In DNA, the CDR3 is TGTGCCAGCAGTTACGATAGGGGCGCGGGCGAGCAGTACTTC. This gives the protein CASSYDRGAGEQYF.

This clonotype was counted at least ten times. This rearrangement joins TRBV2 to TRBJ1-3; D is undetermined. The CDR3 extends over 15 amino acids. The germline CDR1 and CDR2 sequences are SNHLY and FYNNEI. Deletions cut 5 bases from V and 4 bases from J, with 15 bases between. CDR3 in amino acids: CASSWLMGAGNTIYF. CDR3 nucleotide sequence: TGTGCCAGCAGTTGGCTGATGGGTGCGGGAAACACCATATATTTT.

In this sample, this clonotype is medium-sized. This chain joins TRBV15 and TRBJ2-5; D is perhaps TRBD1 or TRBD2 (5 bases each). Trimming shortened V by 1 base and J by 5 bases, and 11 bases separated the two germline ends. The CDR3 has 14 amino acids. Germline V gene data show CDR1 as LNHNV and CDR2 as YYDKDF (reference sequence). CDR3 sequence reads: CATSRGPRGETQYF. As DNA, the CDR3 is TGTGCCACCAGCAGAGGGCCGAGGGGTGAGACCCAGTACTTC.

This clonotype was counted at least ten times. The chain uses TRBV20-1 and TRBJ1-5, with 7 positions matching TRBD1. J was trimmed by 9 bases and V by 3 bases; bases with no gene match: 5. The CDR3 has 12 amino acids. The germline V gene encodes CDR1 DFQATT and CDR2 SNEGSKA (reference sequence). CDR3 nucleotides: TGCAGTGCTAGGACAGGGTTCAGGCCCCAGCATTTT. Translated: CSARTGFRPQHF.

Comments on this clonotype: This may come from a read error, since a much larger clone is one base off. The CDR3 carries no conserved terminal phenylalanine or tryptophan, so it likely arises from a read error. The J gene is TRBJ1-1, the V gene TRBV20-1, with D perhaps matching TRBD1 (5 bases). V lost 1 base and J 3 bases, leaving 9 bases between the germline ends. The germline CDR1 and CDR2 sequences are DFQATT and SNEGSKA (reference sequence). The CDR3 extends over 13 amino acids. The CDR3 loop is CSARGGTDTEAFL. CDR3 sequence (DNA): TGCAGTGCTAGAGGCGGGACGGACACTGAAGCTTTCCTT.